A single sample is the source of the 14 T cell receptor beta chains below, sequenced in a study of shared clonotypes between healthy human individuals. The table came from immunoSEQ multiplex PCR; TCRdb's copy has only in-frame clones and leaves some out. The sample yields roughly 2.5 million clones, around nine tenths seen once. Sample: naive CD4+ T cells sorted from blood. Subset: CD45RA+ positively selected. These receptors were collected from a man aged 18 to 35 in good health.

The chain is built from TRBV5-1 and TRBJ2-2; 8 nucleotides align to TRBD1. Germline V lookup: CDR1 SGHRS, CDR2 YFSETQ. CDR3 length equals 15 residues. Trimming took 3 bases from V and 6 from J; bases not matched to a gene: 7. The CDR3 DNA is TGCGCCAGCAGCTACCGGACAGGGAATTCCGGGGAGCTGTTTTTT. Protein sequence: CASSYRTGNSGELFF.

CDR3 protein: CASSEAGGFPGEQFF. CDR3 DNA sequence: TGTGCCAGCAGTGAGGCGGGGGGATTTCCTGGTGAGCAGTTCTTC. The J gene is TRBJ2-1, the V gene TRBV6-1; 8 bases line up with TRBD2. The CDR3 loop spans 15 amino acids. Germline V gene lookup returns CDR1 MNHNS and CDR2 SASEGT. V lost 3 bases, J lost 9 bases, and 10 bases stayed unmatched.

This rearrangement joins TRBV7-3 to TRBJ2-2; 8 nucleotides align to TRBD1. Per the germline V gene, CDR1 is SGHTA and CDR2 is FQGTGA. The CDR3 length is 14 residues. The V gene end was trimmed by 5 bases and the J gene end by 7 bases; junction bases not matched to a gene: 6. DNA for the CDR3: TGTGCCAGCAGCCCGGACAGGGTGGTCGGGGAGCTGTTTTTT. It yields the protein CASSPDRVVGELFF.

A few counts support this clone. The chain joins TRBV6-5 to TRBJ2-7, with a possible D match to TRBD1 (5 bases). CDR3 length: 11 residues. Germline assignment: CDR1 MNHEY and CDR2 SVGAGI. V gave up 11 bases and J gave up 2 bases, with 10 bases separating them. The DNA of the CDR3 is TGTGCCGCTCAGGGCGCCTACGAGCAGTACTTC. It encodes CAAQGAYEQYF.

The genes are TRBV5-4 and TRBJ2-3, with D perhaps matching TRBD1 or TRBD2 (5 bases each). The germline V and J ends were trimmed by 4 bases and 6 bases, with 15 bases remaining between them. This CDR3 has 14 residues. Germline V gives CDR1 SGHNT, CDR2 YYREEE (reference sequence). The CDR3 region has the DNA TGTGCCAGCAGCCACCGGGACCGGCCGGATACGCAGTATTTT. Its protein is CASSHRDRPDTQYF.

The chain has TRBV25-1 and TRBJ1-6; D remains ambiguous. From germline, CDR1 is MGHDK and CDR2 SYGVNS. The CDR3 is 18 amino acids. V was shortened by 1 base and J by 3 bases, with 16 bases between the two germline ends. CDR3 nucleotides: TGTGCCAGCAGTGAATTTAAGGGTCCGCAGCACTATAATTCACCCCTCCACTTT. Encoded protein: CASSEFKGPQHYNSPLHF.

The genes are TRBV6-1 and TRBJ2-3, with D tentatively TRBD1 or TRBD2 (5 bases each). This CDR3 is built from 13 residues. CDR1 MNHNS and CDR2 SASEGT come from the germline V gene. Trimming removed 7 bases at V and 2 bases at J, with 10 bases between. CDR3 residues: CASNRDLTDTQYF. In DNA, the CDR3 is TGTGCCAGCAACCGGGACCTCACAGATACGCAGTATTTT.

The CDR3 here is CASSLWPGEQYF. CDR3 DNA: TGTGCCAGCAGCCTGTGGCCGGGGGAGCAGTACTTC. The gene calls are TRBV7-9 and TRBJ2-7; TRBD2 is a possible D gene (5 bases). CDR3 size: 12 residues. Trimming cost V 5 bases and J 7 bases, with 12 bases left between them. CDR1 SEHNR and CDR2 FQNEAQ come from the germline V gene (reference sequence).

V gene TRBV11-2 combines with J gene TRBJ2-2; the D is unclear. V was trimmed by 7 bases and J by 6 bases, leaving 18 bases between them. The CDR3 has 15 residues. The germline CDR1 and CDR2 sequences are SGHAT and FQNNGV. The CDR3 reads CASMAPAGVAGELFF. CDR3 coding DNA: TGTGCCAGCATGGCGCCTGCTGGGGTGGCCGGGGAGCTGTTTTTT.

V and J are TRBV5-1 and TRBJ1-6, with 8 bases fitting TRBD1. The CDR3 is 15 amino acids. The V gene's germline CDR1 is SGHRS and CDR2 YFSETQ. V trimming: 4 bases; J trimming: 9 bases; junction bases outside the gene matches: 9. CDR3 bases: TGCGCCAGCAGCCGTTCGACAGGGGACAGTTCACCCCTCCACTTT. Its protein product is CASSRSTGDSSPLHF.

This chain joins TRBV6-5 and TRBJ2-3, with 7 bases aligning to TRBD1. Losses at the gene ends were 6 bases for V and 3 bases for J; bases not matched to a gene: 6. Germline CDR1 is MNHEY and CDR2 is SVGAGI. This CDR3 has 14 residues. CDR3 in DNA: TGTGCCAGCAGACCCTCAGGGGGAACAGATACGCAGTATTTT. Its translation: CASRPSGGTDTQYF.

V and J are TRBV5-1 and TRBJ2-7, with D unresolved. This CDR3 region has 15 residues. Germline CDR1 and CDR2: SGHRS and YFSETQ. Trimming shortened V by 5 bases and J by 0 bases, and 15 bases separated the two germline ends. This chain's CDR3 is CASRRDSSSSYEQYF. The CDR3 coding sequence is TGCGCCAGCAGAAGAGACTCGTCTAGCTCCTACGAGCAGTACTTC.

Comment on this clone: Other DNA sequences in the same sample also yield this CDR3. This chain connects TRBV10-3 to TRBJ2-7; the match to TRBD1 covers 8 bases. Germline CDR1 reads ENHRY; CDR2 reads SYGVKD. V gave up 3 bases and J gave up 4 bases; unmatched junction bases: 8. The CDR3 runs to 15 residues. CDR3 in amino acids: CAISDPGQGTYEQYF. CDR3 in DNA: TGTGCCATCAGTGACCCCGGACAGGGTACGTACGAGCAGTACTTC.

In the case of this clone: The junction differs from germline at one of its ends, possibly a read error. The chain employs TRBV30 and TRBJ2-5; TRBD1 or TRBD2 may be the D gene (6 bases each). This CDR3 contains 12 residues. In germline, CDR1 is GTSNPN, CDR2 SVGIG (reference sequence). The CDR3 bases are TGTGCCTGTTCCCGGGGGCAAGAGACCCAGCACTTC. Amino acids: CACSRGQETQHF.